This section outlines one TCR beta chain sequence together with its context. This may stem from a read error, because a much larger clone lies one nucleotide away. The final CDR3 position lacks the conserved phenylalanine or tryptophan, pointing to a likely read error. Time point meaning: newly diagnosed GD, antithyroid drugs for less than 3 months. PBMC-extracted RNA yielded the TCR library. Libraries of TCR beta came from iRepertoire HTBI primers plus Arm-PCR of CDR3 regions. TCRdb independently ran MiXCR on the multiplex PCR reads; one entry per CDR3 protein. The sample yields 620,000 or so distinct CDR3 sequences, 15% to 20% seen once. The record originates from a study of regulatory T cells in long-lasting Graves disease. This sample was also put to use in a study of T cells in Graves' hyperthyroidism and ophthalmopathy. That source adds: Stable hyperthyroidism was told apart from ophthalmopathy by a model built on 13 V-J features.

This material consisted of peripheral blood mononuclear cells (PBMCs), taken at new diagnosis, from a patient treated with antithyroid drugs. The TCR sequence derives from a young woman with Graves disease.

Here the CDR3 DNA reads TGCAGTGCTAGAGGGGTGGCCACCGGGGAGCTGTTTTCT. Translating it yields CSARGVATGELFS. The chain recombines TRBV20-1 with TRBJ2-2, with unresolved D. The V end lost 1 base, the J end lost 4 bases, and 7 bases lay between the germline ends. The germline CDR1 and CDR2 sequences are DFQATT and SNEGSKA (reference sequence). CDR3 length: 13 residues.